This T cell receptor beta chain was captured in a study of cytomegalovirus exposure and HLA in healthy donors. Comment on this clone: Its target is not known.

The PCR ran on 60 Vbeta and 13 Jbeta primers. Clones were sequenced by immunoSEQ multiplex PCR, and TCRdb holds only the in-frame ones, with some missing. The sample records approximately 130,000 clones, roughly 80% being singletons. General observations from the study: A later analysis linked a missense DCLRE1C variant to TCR beta V- and J-gene trimming. The authors listed some 150 TCR beta chains as cytomegalovirus-associated. Some V segments could not be told apart, so they were left out, TRBV6-2 and TRBV6-3 among them.

This CDR3 is built from 18 residues. Germline CDR1 SGDLS, CDR2 YYNGEE. Trimming took off 0 bases at V and 0 bases at J, with 16 bases between the two ends. The material sequenced was PBMCs. The clonotype comes from a man aged 30-40 years in good health and CMV-seronegative. The rearrangement uses TRBV9 and TRBJ2-1; D is unclear. In DNA form, the CDR3 reads TGTGCCAGCAGCGTAGCTATCGGTACTGAAAGCTCCTACAATGAGCAGTTCTTC. Translating it yields CASSVAIGTESSYNEQFF.